One T cell receptor beta chain is described in this entry. As yet, its antigen is unknown. Per germline, CDR1 MNHGY and CDR2 SVAAGI. This CDR3 is 15 amino acids long. V was cut by 2 bases and J by 0 bases, with 11 bases left in between. The data originate from a study of T cells in Graves' hyperthyroidism and ophthalmopathy. Study results and limitations: It was a median approximately 7.1 months before onset that the model predicted ophthalmopathy.

Amplification targeted TCR beta CDR3 regions from RNA transcripts. Researchers ran a first-round RT-PCR on the TCR CDR3 using the HTBI primer set. One entry per CDR3 protein, called by TCRdb with MiXCR from the multiplex PCR reads. The table records about 360,000 distinct CDR3 sequences, less than 15% of them present only once. The sample was blood. The chain links TRBV6-9 to TRBJ2-7, with D unclear. The clonotype originates from a man under 40 with Graves' hyperthyroidism that later progressed to Graves' ophthalmopathy. DNA for the CDR3: TGTGCCAGCAGTTATCCGTCGGCAAGCTCCTACGAGCAGTACTTC. This gives the protein CASSYPSASSYEQYF.